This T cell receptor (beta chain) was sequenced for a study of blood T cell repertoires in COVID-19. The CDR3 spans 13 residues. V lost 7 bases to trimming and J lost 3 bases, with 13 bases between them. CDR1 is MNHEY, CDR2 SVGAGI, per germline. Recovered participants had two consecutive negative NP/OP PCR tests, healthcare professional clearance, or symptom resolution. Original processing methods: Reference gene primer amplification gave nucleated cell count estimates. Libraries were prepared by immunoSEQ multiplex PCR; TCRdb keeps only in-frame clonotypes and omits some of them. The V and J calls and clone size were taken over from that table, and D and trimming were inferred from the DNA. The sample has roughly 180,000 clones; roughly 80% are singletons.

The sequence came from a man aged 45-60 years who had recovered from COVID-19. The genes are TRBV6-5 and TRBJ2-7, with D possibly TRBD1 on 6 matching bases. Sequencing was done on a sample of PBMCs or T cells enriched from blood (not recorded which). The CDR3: CASTKTGLYEQYF. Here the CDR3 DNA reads TGTGCCAGCACCAAGACAGGCCTCTACGAGCAGTACTTC.